These T cell receptor beta chains were read from a single sample in a study of T cells after somatic rescue of genetic block. The repertoire was sequenced with immunoSEQ multiplex PCR; TCRdb's copy has only in-frame clones and lacks some. Of 68,000 or so clones listed, less than 95% are singletons. Sequenced sample: peripheral blood mononuclear cells (PBMCs). All receptors come from a man aged 35-49 years. Each CDR3 is given with its conserved first and last residue. D genes are given only for firm matches. Size is stated for part of the rows, as once, few or many counts, or as a class when the clone is expanded.

J gene,clone size,V gene,D gene,CDR3 protein,CDR3 DNA
TRBJ1-1,.,TRBV30,.,CAWSGSSTEAFF,TGTGCCTGGAGCGGCTCCTCAACTGAAGCTTTCTTT
TRBJ2-4,.,TRBV21-1,.,CASSALGFNRGIQYF,TGTGCCAGCAGCGCCTTAGGATTTAATCGGGGCATTCAGTACTTC
TRBJ2-7,.,TRBV13,.,CASSSTDGSYEQYF,TGTGCCAGCAGCTCAACTGACGGGTCCTACGAGCAGTACTTC
TRBJ2-6,.,TRBV28,.,CASSFVITGANVLTF,TGTGCCAGCAGTTTTGTCATCACTGGGGCCAACGTCCTGACTTTC
TRBJ1-6,few,TRBV30,.,CAWTGAGNSPLHF,TGTGCCTGGACCGGGGCGGGGAACTCACCCCTCCACTTT
TRBJ1-6,.,TRBV5-4,.,CASGRQPSSYNSPLHF,TGTGCCAGCGGTCGGCAGCCGAGCTCCTATAATTCACCCCTCCACTTT
TRBJ2-3,.,TRBV6-4,.,CASSGSLPGDTQYF,TGTGCCAGCAGTGGCTCCCTTCCGGGGGATACGCAGTATTTT
TRBJ1-1,.,TRBV6-5,TRBD1,CASSTIGQGEAFF,TGTGCCAGCAGCACTATCGGACAGGGAGAAGCTTTCTTT
TRBJ1-3,.,TRBV18,TRBD1,CASSPGTGGNSGNTIYF,TGTGCCAGCTCACCAGGGACAGGGGGAAACTCTGGAAACACCATATATTTT
TRBJ2-1,.,TRBV18,.,CASSPQTAYNEQFF,TGTGCCAGCTCACCACAGACAGCCTACAATGAGCAGTTCTTC
TRBJ1-4,.,TRBV28,TRBD1,CASHGQGPNEKLFF,TGTGCCAGCCATGGACAGGGCCCTAATGAAAAACTGTTTTTT
TRBJ1-1,.,TRBV29-1,.,CSVDRGVLNTEAFF,TGCAGCGTTGATAGAGGGGTCTTGAACACTGAAGCTTTCTTT
TRBJ2-5,.,TRBV2,TRBD2,CASSLAGGQETQYF,TGTGCCAGCTCTCTTGCGGGGGGCCAAGAGACCCAGTACTTC
TRBJ1-2,.,TRBV6-4,TRBD1,CASSDRQGYGYTF,TGTGCCAGCAGTGACCGACAGGGCTATGGCTACACCTTC
TRBJ2-7,.,TRBV27,.,CASSTGPNHYEQYF,TGTGCCAGCAGTACCGGCCCCAACCACTACGAGCAGTACTTC
TRBJ1-1,.,TRBV4-1,.,CASSQVAWLNTEAFF,TGCGCCAGCAGCCAAGTGGCGTGGCTGAACACTGAAGCTTTCTTT
TRBJ2-7,.,TRBV7-9,.,CASSLGARIYEQYF,TGTGCCAGCAGCTTAGGGGCTAGGATCTACGAGCAGTACTTC
TRBJ2-5,few,TRBV28,TRBD2,CASSLTSGGQETQYF,TGTGCCAGCAGTTTAACTAGCGGAGGTCAAGAGACCCAGTACTTC
TRBJ2-2,.,TRBV19,TRBD1,CASSTHGQGRPRAGELFF,TGTGCCAGTAGTACTCATGGACAGGGCAGACCCAGGGCCGGGGAGCTGTTTTTT
TRBJ2-1,.,TRBV2,TRBD1,CASSSDRGDHNEQFF,TGTGCCAGCAGTTCGGACAGGGGTGATCACAATGAGCAGTTCTTC
TRBJ2-1,.,TRBV28,.,CASSLWEGSSYNEQFF,TGTGCCAGCAGTTTATGGGAGGGGAGCTCCTACAATGAGCAGTTCTTC
TRBJ2-7,.,TRBV7-8,.,CASSTGPIKQYF,TGTGCCAGCAGCACGGGCCCCATAAAGCAGTACTTC
TRBJ1-5,.,TRBV30,.,CAWTTGYGNQPQHF,TGTGCCTGGACCACAGGGTATGGCAATCAGCCCCAGCATTTT
TRBJ2-5,.,TRBV7-9,.,CASSLYSETQYF,TGTGCCAGCAGCTTATATTCCGAGACCCAGTACTTC
TRBJ2-7,once,TRBV6-6,.,CASSELERSYEQYF,TGTGCCAGCAGCGAGCTGGAGAGGTCCTACGAGCAGTACTTC
TRBJ1-1,.,TRBV7-9,TRBD1,CASSWGGGGTEAFF,TGTGCCAGCAGCTGGGGAGGGGGCGGCACTGAAGCTTTCTTT
TRBJ2-5,.,TRBV2,.,CASSGGITGMETQYF,TGTGCCAGCAGTGGGGGAATTACAGGGATGGAGACCCAGTACTTC
TRBJ2-2,.,TRBV19,.,CASSVRDSGAGELFF,TGTGCCAGTAGTGTCCGGGACAGCGGGGCCGGGGAGCTGTTTTTT
TRBJ1-3,.,TRBV15,.,CATSRDYEASSGNTIYF,TGTGCCACCAGCAGAGATTACGAGGCCTCCTCTGGAAACACCATATATTTT
TRBJ1-3,.,TRBV7-8,.,CASSLAADSGNTIYF,TGTGCCAGCAGCTTAGCAGCAGACTCTGGAAACACCATATATTTT
TRBJ2-2,.,TRBV2,TRBD2,CASSAQGLNTGELFF,TGTGCCAGCAGTGCCCAGGGACTAAACACCGGGGAGCTGTTTTTT
TRBJ2-7,.,TRBV5-6,.,CASSPRRAHEQYF,TGTGCCAGCAGCCCCCGGCGGGCGCATGAGCAGTACTTC